The clone carrying this T cell receptor beta chain has a handful of counts. The antigen remains unidentified. These data come from a study of T cells in Graves' hyperthyroidism and ophthalmopathy. Overall study context: Peripheral blood sampling occurred at initial diagnosis, before any treatment.

Findings and limits, study-wide: Ophthalmopathy onset followed model prediction by a median approximately 5.9 months.

Diagnoses were established using clinical symptoms, serum thyroxine and TRAb, thyroid ultrasound and orbital computed tomography. Trimming took 5 bases from V and 4 from J, leaving 17 bases between them. The CDR3 has 16 amino acids. Amplification targeted TCR beta CDR3 regions from RNA transcripts. The HTBI primer set was used in a first-round RT-PCR of the TCR CDR3. From the multiplex PCR reads, TCRdb called clonotypes with MiXCR, one entry per CDR3 protein. The table lists a few hundred thousand distinct CDR3 sequences, roughly 25% of them singletons. The clonotype was recovered from a man aged 50-60 years with Graves' hyperthyroidism. Sequenced material: blood. This chain connects TRBV12-3 or TRBV12-4 to TRBJ2-2, with a weak D call TRBD2 (5 bases). CDR3 DNA sequence: TGTGCCAGCAGTCCCGCAAACGGGAAGGGCACCGGGGAGCTGTTTTTT. Its translation: CASSPANGKGTGELFF.